The 12 T cell receptor beta chains below come from one sample, sequenced in a study of vaccination and CD4 T cells after COVID-19. TCRdb processed the PCR reads anew with MiXCR; each CDR3 protein has one entry. The table shows about 21,000 distinct CDR3 sequences, with about 60% occurring only once. The source was CD4+ T cells from blood, collected after SARS-CoV-2 vaccination. Every receptor here comes from a human donor who had recovered from COVID-19.

CDR3 DNA: TGCAGTGCTGTGGCTAGGGGACTAGCGGCCTCCTACGAGCAGTACTTC. Its translation is CSAVARGLAASYEQYF. This rearrangement joins TRBV20-1 to TRBJ2-7; 11 positions match TRBD2. Germline assignment: CDR1 DFQATT and CDR2 SNEGSKA (reference sequence). The V gene end was trimmed by 5 bases and the J gene end by 0 bases; junction bases not matched to a gene: 9. This CDR3 comprises 16 residues.

This CDR3 is CATSRDLHGGRSYEQYF. The CDR3 bases are TGTGCCACCAGCAGAGATCTCCACGGGGGCAGGAGCTACGAGCAGTACTTC. The rearrangement uses TRBV15 and TRBJ2-7, with D tentatively TRBD1 or TRBD2 (6 bases each). The CDR3 is made up of 17 amino acids. V gave up 0 bases and J gave up 3 bases, with 18 bases separating them. Germline CDR1 and CDR2: LNHNV and YYDKDF (reference sequence).

This clonotype was observed a few times. CDR3 nucleotide sequence: TGTGCCAGCAGTGTTCGGCTAGCGGGAGGGGGGATGAGCACAGATACGCAGTATTTT. Translation gives CASSVRLAGGGMSTDTQYF. The V and J genes are TRBV6-1 and TRBJ2-3; 12 nucleotides agree with TRBD2. CDR3 length equals 19 residues. V shed 4 bases and J 0 bases; nucleotides not matched to a gene: 11. The germline V gene encodes CDR1 MNHNS and CDR2 SASEGT.

This clonotype was counted a few times. The chain combines TRBV20-1 with TRBJ2-5; tentative D call: TRBD1 (5 bases). The ends were cut back, 3 bases at V and 2 bases at J, with 22 bases in the middle. The CDR3 loop spans 17 amino acids. Germline loops: CDR1 DFQATT, CDR2 SNEGSKA (reference sequence). The CDR3: CSARIGDSLQLQETQYF. The CDR3 DNA reads TGCAGTGCTAGGATCGGTGACAGCTTGCAACTTCAAGAGACCCAGTACTTC.

The sample holds a few counts of this clonotype. V usage is TRBV24-1 and J usage is TRBJ1-5; no clear D. V lost 3 bases to trimming and J lost 6 bases, with 11 bases between them. CDR1 KGHDR and CDR2 SFDVKD come from the germline V gene. CDR3 length: 14 residues. The CDR3 DNA sequence: TGTGCCACCAGTGATCGCCGGACCGCTCAGCCCCAGCATTTT. It encodes CATSDRRTAQPQHF.

The CDR3 coding sequence is TGTGCCAGCAGCCCGACAATTCTTAACACTGAAGCTTTCTTT. It is translated as CASSPTILNTEAFF. The rearrangement joins TRBV7-6 to TRBJ1-1; D is unresolved. CDR1 and CDR2 from the germline V gene are SGHVS and FNYEAQ. The length of the CDR3 is 14 residues. Trimming removed 5 bases at V and 2 bases at J, with 12 bases between.

The chain carries TRBV6-2 or TRBV6-3 and TRBJ1-2; D is ambiguous. This CDR3 spans 11 amino acids. V was trimmed by 4 bases and J by 6 bases, leaving 6 bases between them. The germline V gene encodes CDR1 MNHEY and CDR2 SVGEGT. The CDR3 region has the DNA TGTGCCAGCAGTTTTGACAATGGCTACACCTTC. Residues: CASSFDNGYTF.

The gene calls are TRBV5-4 and TRBJ2-1; D call uncertain. The CDR3 is 14 amino acids. The germline CDR1 and CDR2 sequences are SGHNT and YYREEE (reference sequence). Between the trimmed V and J ends, which lost 4 bases and 8 bases, there was a span of 16 bases. The CDR3 protein is CASSPAAGGDEQFF. The CDR3 DNA reads as TGTGCCAGCAGCCCGGCGGCCGGTGGGGATGAGCAGTTCTTC.

V and J are TRBV7-8 and TRBJ1-3, with D unclear. Looked up from germline, CDR1 is SGHVS and CDR2 is FQNEAQ. The CDR3 is 15 residues long. Deletions cut 4 bases from V and 1 base from J, with 11 bases between. CDR3 protein: CASSSSHHSGNTIYF. The DNA of the CDR3 is TGTGCCAGCAGCTCCTCACACCATTCTGGAAACACCATATATTTT.

J is TRBJ2-3 and V is TRBV10-1; D is perhaps TRBD1 (5 bases). V dropped 6 bases and J dropped 0 bases, with 13 bases sitting between them. Germline CDR1 and CDR2: WNHNN and SYGVQD (reference sequence). The CDR3 runs to 15 residues. CDR3 DNA: TGCGCCAGCAGCCCCCAGGGATTGAGCACAGATACGCAGTATTTT. Its translation: CASSPQGLSTDTQYF.

The rearrangement links TRBV12-3 or TRBV12-4 to TRBJ1-5; D uncertain. Trimming removed 3 bases from V and 4 bases from J, with 4 bases in between. The CDR3 is made up of 12 amino acids. The DNA of the CDR3 is TGTGCCAGCAGTTTTTCAAATCAGCCCCAGCATTTT. This gives the protein CASSFSNQPQHF.

The rearrangement joins TRBV20-1 to TRBJ2-7; D remains ambiguous. The V gene lost 2 bases and the J gene lost 4 bases, with 6 bases spanning the gap. CDR1 and CDR2 from the germline V gene are DFQATT and SNEGSKA (reference sequence). The CDR3 loop spans 11 amino acids. The CDR3 nucleotides are TGCAGTGCTAGATCGGAATACGAGCAGTACTTC. Translation gives CSARSEYEQYF.